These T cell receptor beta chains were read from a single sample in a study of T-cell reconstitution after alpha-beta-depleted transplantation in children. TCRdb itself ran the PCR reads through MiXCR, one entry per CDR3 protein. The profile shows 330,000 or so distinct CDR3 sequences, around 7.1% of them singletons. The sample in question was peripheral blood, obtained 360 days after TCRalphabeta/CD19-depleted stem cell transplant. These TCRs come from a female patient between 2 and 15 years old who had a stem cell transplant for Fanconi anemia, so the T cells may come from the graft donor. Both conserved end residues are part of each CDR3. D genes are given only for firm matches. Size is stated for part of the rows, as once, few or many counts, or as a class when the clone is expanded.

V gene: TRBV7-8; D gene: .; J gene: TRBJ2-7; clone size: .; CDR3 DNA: TGTGCCAGCAGCCACAGGGAGGGTTACGAGCAGTACTTC; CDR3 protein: CASSHREGYEQYF
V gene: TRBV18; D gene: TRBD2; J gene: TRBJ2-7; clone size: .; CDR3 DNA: TGTGCCAGCCACAGGGCGGGGAGCGGGAGCTCCTACGAGCAGTACTTC; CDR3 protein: CASHRAGSGSSYEQYF
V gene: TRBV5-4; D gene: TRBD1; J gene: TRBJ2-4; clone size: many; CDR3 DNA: TGTGCCAGCAGCTTCAGCCTCACAGGGGGCGCCAAAAACATTCAGTACTTC; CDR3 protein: CASSFSLTGGAKNIQYF
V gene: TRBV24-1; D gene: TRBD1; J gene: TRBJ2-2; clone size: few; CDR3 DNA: TGTGCCACCAGTGATTGGGGACAGGGGGACACCGGGGAGCTGTTTTTT; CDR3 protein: CATSDWGQGDTGELFF
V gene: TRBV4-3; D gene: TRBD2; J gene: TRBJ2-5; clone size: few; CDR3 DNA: TGCGCCAGCAGCCAAGACCAACTTAGACTAGCGGGGGGGCCTCAAGAGACCCAGTACTTC; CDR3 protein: CASSQDQLRLAGGPQETQYF
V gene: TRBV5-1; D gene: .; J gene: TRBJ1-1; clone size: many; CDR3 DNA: TGCGCCAGCAGTTACGCAGGGGAAGCTTTCTTT; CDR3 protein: CASSYAGEAFF
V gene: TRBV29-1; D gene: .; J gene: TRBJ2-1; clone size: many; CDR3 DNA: TGCAGCGTTGCGGCAAGGCCCATCTACAATGAGCAGTTCTTC; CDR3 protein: CSVAARPIYNEQFF
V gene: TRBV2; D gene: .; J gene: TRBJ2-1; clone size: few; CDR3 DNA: TGTGCCAGCAGTGATTCTCTCGGTGAGCAGTTCTTC; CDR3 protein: CASSDSLGEQFF
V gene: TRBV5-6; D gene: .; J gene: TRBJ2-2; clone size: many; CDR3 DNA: TGTGCCAGCAAAGATAACAGGGTGACCGGGGAGCTGTTTTTT; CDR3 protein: CASKDNRVTGELFF
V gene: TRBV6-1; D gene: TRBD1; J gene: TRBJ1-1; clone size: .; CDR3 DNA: TGTGCCAGCAGCGGGACAGGGGGCTTGAGAACTGAAGCTTTCTTT; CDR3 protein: CASSGTGGLRTEAFF
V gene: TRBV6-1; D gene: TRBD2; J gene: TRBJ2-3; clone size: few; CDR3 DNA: TGTGCCAGCAGTGTTTCGGGGGGGCGGACAGATACGCAGTATTTT; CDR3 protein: CASSVSGGRTDTQYF
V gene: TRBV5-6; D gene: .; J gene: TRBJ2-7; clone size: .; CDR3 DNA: TGTGCCAGCAGCCTACCGTACTCCTACGAGCAGTACTTC; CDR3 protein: CASSLPYSYEQYF
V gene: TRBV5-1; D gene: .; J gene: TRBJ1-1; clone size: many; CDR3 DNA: TGCGCCAGCAGCTTGGCCTTTGCCAGGAACACTGAAGCTTTCTTT; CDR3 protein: CASSLAFARNTEAFF
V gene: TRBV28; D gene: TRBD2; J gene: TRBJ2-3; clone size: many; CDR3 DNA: TGTGCCAGCAGAGAACTAGCGGGAGGGCCGGGGGTAACAGATACGCAGTATTTT; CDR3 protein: CASRELAGGPGVTDTQYF
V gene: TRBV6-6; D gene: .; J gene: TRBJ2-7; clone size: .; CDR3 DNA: TGTGCCACCCTACAGGTACCTAACCGCGAGCAGTACTTC; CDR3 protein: CATLQVPNREQYF
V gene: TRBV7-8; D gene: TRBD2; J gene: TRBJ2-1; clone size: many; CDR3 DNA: TGTGCCAGCAGCTTAGCCCCGGGGGGGGGGCTCTCCTACAATGAGCAGTTCTTC; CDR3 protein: CASSLAPGGGLSYNEQFF
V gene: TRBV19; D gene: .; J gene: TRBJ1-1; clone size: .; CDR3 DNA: TGTGCCAGTAGCTTCGACTGGGGGCGTGATTCGAGGGCTGAAGCTTTCTTT; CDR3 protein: CASSFDWGRDSRAEAFF
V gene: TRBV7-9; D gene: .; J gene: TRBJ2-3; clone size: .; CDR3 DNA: TGTGCCAGCAGCCGGGGCGTCGGGGCAGATACGCAGTATTTT; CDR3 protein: CASSRGVGADTQYF
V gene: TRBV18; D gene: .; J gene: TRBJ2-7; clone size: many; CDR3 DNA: TGTGCCAGCTCACCACAGGGATTCTCCTACGAGCAGTACTTC; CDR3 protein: CASSPQGFSYEQYF
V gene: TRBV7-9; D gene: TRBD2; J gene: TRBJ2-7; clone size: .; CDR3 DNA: TGTGCCAGCAGCCCCGGGACTAGGCGGTACGAGCAGTACTTC; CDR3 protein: CASSPGTRRYEQYF
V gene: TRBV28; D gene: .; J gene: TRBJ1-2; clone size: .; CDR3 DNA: TGTGCCAGCAGTTTCGCAGGGAGAGGCTATGGCTACACCTTC; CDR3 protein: CASSFAGRGYGYTF
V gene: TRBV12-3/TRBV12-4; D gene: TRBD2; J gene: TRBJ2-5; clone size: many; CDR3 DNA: TGTGCCAGCAGTTCTAGCGGGGGGCGGGAGACCCAGTACTTC; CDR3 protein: CASSSSGGRETQYF
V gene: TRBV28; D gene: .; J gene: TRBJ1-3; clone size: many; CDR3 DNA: TGTGCCAGCAGTTTTCAGGGACGGTGGGGAAACACCATATATTTT; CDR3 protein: CASSFQGRWGNTIYF
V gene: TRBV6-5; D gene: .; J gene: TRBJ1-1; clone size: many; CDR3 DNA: TGTGCCAGCAGTTATTCAGACAGCCTTGAAGCTTTCTTT; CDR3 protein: CASSYSDSLEAFF
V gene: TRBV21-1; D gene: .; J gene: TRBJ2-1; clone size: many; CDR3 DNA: TGTGCCAGCAGCAAGGAACTACTAGCGGGGGGGCACAATGAGCAGTTCTTC; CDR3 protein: CASSKELLAGGHNEQFF
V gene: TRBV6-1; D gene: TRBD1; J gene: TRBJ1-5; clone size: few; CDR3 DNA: TGTGCCAGCAGTATTAGGACAGGCGGTCAGCCCCAGCATTTT; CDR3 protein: CASSIRTGGQPQHF
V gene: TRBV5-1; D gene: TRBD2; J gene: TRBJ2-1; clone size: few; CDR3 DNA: TGCGCCAGCAGCTACATGGGACTAGCGGAATACAATGAGCAGTTCTTC; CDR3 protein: CASSYMGLAEYNEQFF
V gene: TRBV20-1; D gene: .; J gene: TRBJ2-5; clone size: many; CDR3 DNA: TGCAGTGCGCAGCTTAAAGAGACCCAGTACTTC; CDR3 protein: CSAQLKETQYF
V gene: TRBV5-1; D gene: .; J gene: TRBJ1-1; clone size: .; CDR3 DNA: TGCGCCAGCAAGCGGTACATGAACACTGAAGCTTTCTTT; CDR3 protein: CASKRYMNTEAFF
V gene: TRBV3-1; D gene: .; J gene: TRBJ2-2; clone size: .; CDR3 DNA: TGTGCCAGCAGCCAAGACCCAGGGGCCGGGGAGCTGTTTTTT; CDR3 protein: CASSQDPGAGELFF
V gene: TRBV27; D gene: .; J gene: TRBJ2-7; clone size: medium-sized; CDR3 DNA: TGTGCCAGCAGTTTAGACCAAGCGGCCCCTTACGAGCAGTACTTC; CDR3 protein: CASSLDQAAPYEQYF
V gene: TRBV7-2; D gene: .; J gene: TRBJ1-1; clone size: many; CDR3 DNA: TGTGCCAGCAGCTCCTGGACAGACACTGAAGCTTTCTTT; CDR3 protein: CASSSWTDTEAFF
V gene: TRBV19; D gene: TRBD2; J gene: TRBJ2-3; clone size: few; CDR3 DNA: TGTGCCAGTAGTATTACTAGCGGGATGCTTCATACGCAGTATTTT; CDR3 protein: CASSITSGMLHTQYF
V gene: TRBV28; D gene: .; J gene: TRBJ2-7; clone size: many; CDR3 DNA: TGCGCCAGCAGCTTGCAGGGGTACGAGCAGTACTTC; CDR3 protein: CASSLQGYEQYF
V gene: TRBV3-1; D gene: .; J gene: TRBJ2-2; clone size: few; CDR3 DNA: TGTGCCAGCAGCCGGGGGACTCCGGGGGAGCTGTTTTTT; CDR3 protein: CASSRGTPGELFF
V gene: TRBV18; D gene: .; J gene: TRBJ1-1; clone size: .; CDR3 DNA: TGTGCCAGCTCACCAACTTCCAGGGACACTGAAGCTTTCTTT; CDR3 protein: CASSPTSRDTEAFF
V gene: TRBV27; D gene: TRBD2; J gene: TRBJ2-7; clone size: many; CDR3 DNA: TGTGCCAGCAGTTTATCGGGGGGGGTCGAAACCTACGAGCAGTACTTC; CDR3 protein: CASSLSGGVETYEQYF
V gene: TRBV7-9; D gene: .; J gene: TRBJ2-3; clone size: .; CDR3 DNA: TGTGCCAGCAGCCGCGTGGGTGGAAGCACAGATACGCAGTATTTT; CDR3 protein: CASSRVGGSTDTQYF
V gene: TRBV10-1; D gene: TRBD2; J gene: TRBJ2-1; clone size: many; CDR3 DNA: TGCGCCAGCAGTGAGCTTAGCGGGACCTCCTACAATGAGCAGTTCTTC; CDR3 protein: CASSELSGTSYNEQFF
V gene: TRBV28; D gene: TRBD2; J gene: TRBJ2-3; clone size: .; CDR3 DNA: TGTGCCAGCAGTTTGTTTACTAGCGGGAGCCCATTAAAAGCAGATACGCAGTATTTT; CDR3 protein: CASSLFTSGSPLKADTQYF
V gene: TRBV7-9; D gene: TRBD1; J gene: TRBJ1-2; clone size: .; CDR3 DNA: TGTGCCAGCAGCCGTACAGGGGGGTTCTATGGCTACACCTTC; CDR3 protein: CASSRTGGFYGYTF
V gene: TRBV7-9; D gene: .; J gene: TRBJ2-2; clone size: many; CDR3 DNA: TGTGCCAGCAGCTTATCGATAGCGTACACCGGGGAGCTGTTTTTT; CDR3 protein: CASSLSIAYTGELFF
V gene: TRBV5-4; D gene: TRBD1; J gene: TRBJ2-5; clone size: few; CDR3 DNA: TGTGCCAGCAGCCGATCGGTCCTCAGGGGGTCGGAGACCCAGTACTTC; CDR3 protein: CASSRSVLRGSETQYF
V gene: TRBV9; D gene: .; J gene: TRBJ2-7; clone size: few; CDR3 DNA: TGTGCCAGCAGCCCTCACAGGGCGTCTTACGAGCAGTACTTC; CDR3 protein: CASSPHRASYEQYF
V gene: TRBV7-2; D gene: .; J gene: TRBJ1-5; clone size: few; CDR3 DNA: TGTGCCAGCAGCTCAGTGGGGGATTATCAGCCCCAGCATTTT; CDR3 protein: CASSSVGDYQPQHF
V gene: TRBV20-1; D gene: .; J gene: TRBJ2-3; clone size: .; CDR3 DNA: TGCAGTGCCCCGGATATTTGGGGCACAGATACGCAGTATTTT; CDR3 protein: CSAPDIWGTDTQYF
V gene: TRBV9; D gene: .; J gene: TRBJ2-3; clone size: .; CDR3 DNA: TGTGCCAGCAGCGTTGGGACAAGAACTCGGGCAGATACGCAGTATTTT; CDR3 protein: CASSVGTRTRADTQYF
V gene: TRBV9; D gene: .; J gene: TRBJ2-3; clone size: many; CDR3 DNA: TGTGCCAGCAGCCTAACTTATGGCCCGAAGCAGTATTTT; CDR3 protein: CASSLTYGPKQYF
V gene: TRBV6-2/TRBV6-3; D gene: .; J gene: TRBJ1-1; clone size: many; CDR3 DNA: TGTGCCAGCAGTTACCCCGTAACCGGCACTGAAGCTTTCTTT; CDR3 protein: CASSYPVTGTEAFF
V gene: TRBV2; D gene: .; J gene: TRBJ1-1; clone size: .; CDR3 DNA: TGTGCCAGCAGTGAAGCGGAGATGTACAGTGCTTTCTTT; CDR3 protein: CASSEAEMYSAFF
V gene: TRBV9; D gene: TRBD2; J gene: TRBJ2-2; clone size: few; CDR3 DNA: TGTGCCAGCAGCGTAGAACTAGCGGGAGGGCCCGGCACCGGGGAGCTGTTTTTT; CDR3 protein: CASSVELAGGPGTGELFF
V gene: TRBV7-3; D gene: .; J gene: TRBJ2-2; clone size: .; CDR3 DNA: TGTGCCAGCAGCCCGGGACGAGGCACCGGGGAGCTGTTTTTT; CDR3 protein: CASSPGRGTGELFF
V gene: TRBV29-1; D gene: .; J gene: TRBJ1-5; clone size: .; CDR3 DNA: TGCAGCGTCCCGGAAGCCGTCTATAGCAATCAGCCCCAGCATTTT; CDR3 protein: CSVPEAVYSNQPQHF
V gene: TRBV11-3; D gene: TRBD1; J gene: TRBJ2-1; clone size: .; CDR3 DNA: TGTGCCAGCAGCTTAAGGGGACAGGGGGCATTTAATGAGCAGTTCTTC; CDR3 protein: CASSLRGQGAFNEQFF
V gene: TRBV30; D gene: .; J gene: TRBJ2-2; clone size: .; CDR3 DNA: TGTGCGGTTAGGACAACGATGAACGGGGAGCTGTTTTTT; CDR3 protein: CAVRTTMNGELFF
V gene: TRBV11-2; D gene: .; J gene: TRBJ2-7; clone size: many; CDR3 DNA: TGTGCCAGCAGTCGTTGGGAGGTAGGGACCGAGCAGTACTTC; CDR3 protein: CASSRWEVGTEQYF
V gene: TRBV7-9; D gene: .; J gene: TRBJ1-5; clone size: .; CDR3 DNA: TGTGCCAGCAGCTTAGGACATCCGCCCCAGCATTTT; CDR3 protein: CASSLGHPPQHF
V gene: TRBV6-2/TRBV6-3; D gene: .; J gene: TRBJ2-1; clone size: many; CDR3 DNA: TGTGCCAGCAGTTACCCTTTGGCGGGATCTCAGAAGACCTACAATGAGCAGTTCTTC; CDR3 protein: CASSYPLAGSQKTYNEQFF
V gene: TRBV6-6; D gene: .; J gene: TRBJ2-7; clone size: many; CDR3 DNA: TGTGCCAGCACGTGGGGACCCTACGAGCAGTACTTC; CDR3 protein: CASTWGPYEQYF